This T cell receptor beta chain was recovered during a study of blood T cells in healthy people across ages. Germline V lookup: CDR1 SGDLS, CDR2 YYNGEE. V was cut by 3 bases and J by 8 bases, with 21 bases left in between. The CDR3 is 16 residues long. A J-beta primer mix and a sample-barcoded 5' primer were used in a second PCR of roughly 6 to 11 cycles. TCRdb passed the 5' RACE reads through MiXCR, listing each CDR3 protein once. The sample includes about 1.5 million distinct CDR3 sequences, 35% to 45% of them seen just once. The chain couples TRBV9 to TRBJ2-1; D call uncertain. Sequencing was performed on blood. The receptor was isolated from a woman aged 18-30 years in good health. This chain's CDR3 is CASSGDGRGSAYEQFF. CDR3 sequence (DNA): TGTGCCAGCAGCGGAGACGGACGAGGATCCGCATATGAGCAGTTCTTC.